This T cell receptor beta chain was found in a study of OX40 agonist ivuxolimab in advanced cancers. Overall study context: Given to patients was ivuxolimab, an agonistic anti-OX40 (CD134) antibody. Allowance was made for prior anti-PD-1, anti-PD-L1 or anti-CTLA-4 therapy, and 40% had some. The group had a mean age of around 60 years, ranged from 23 to 79, and was 82.7% male. Broader study findings: Low normalized T-cell clonal expansion was additionally recorded for some nonresponders.

Remarks on this clone: The antigen is not known.

TCRdb keeps only in-frame clones here, not all; method: immunoSEQ multiplex PCR. The table records around 81,000 clones, 84% of them present only once. CDR3 length equals 14 residues. The V end lost 6 bases, the J end lost 5 bases, and 16 bases lay between the germline ends. Germline assignment: CDR1 SNHLY and CDR2 FYNNEI. V gene TRBV2 combines with J gene TRBJ1-1; D possibly corresponds to TRBD1 (5 bases). This sequence originates from an adult with an advanced solid tumor such as melanoma, head and neck, liver or kidney cancer. The source material was CD4+ or CD8+ T cells sorted from blood, sampled in a trial of the OX40 agonist ivuxolimab. The CDR3 DNA reads TGTGCCAGCAGGGGAGCGGGGGTGTGGACTGAAGCTTTCTTT. Its translation is CASRGAGVWTEAFF.